This T cell receptor beta chain emerged from a study of blood T cell repertoires in COVID-19. The wider study: COVID-19 samples, acute and convalescent, were from the United States, Italy and Spain. T cells, B-cell-depleted T cells, or PBMCs supplied cDNA or gDNA.

Authors' analysis steps: Nucleated cell counts were estimated from reference gene primer amplification. TCRdb's table, derived via immunoSEQ multiplex PCR, lists solely in-frame clones and lacks some. From that table come the V and J calls and clone size; the DNA was used to work out D and trimming. This sample has about 150,000 clones; roughly 86% occur once, and the top ten carry roughly 15%. Trimming took 3 bases from V and 3 from J, leaving 15 bases between them. The CDR3 is 15 amino acids. The germline V gene encodes CDR1 SGHAT and CDR2 FQNNGV. The sequenced material came from peripheral blood. This clonotype was sampled from a human donor with acute or convalescent COVID-19. The donor label of this sample is uncertain. This sequence joins TRBV11-2 and TRBJ2-7, with a possible D match to TRBD1 (6 bases). The CDR3 nucleotides are TGTGCCAGCAGCTTTGCACAGGGTGGGAGCTACGAGCAGTACTTC. Encoded protein: CASSFAQGGSYEQYF.